This is a list of T cell receptor beta chains from one sample in a study of regulatory T cells in long-lasting Graves disease. TCRdb analysed the multiplex PCR reads with MiXCR anew, one entry per CDR3 protein. The table records under 450,000 distinct CDR3 sequences, roughly 15% of them present only once. These data also featured in a second study, about T cells in Graves' hyperthyroidism and ophthalmopathy.

This specimen was peripheral blood mononuclear cells (PBMCs), taken at new diagnosis, from a patient treated with antithyroid drugs. Receptors originate from a woman under 30 with Graves disease. CDR3s include the opening cysteine and the closing phenylalanine or tryptophan. The order of the fields is J gene, V gene, CDR3 protein.

TRBJ1-5 | TRBV19 | CASSTRTAAQPQHF
TRBJ1-5 | TRBV7-8 | CASSPGTLGQPQHF
TRBJ2-7 | TRBV28 | CASSTTGGHEQYF
TRBJ2-3 | TRBV6-1 | CASRGSGGGTDTQYF
TRBJ2-1 | TRBV29-1 | CSVEAVLADDNEQFF
TRBJ2-3 | TRBV4-2 | CASSRTSGGASTDTQYF
TRBJ1-1 | TRBV30 | CAWARGRASGAFF
TRBJ1-3 | TRBV6-2/TRBV6-3 | CATGEQSGNTIYF
TRBJ2-5 | TRBV2 | CASNVGLAGVETQYF
TRBJ1-1 | TRBV6-5 | CASSYGGNTEAFF
TRBJ2-7 | TRBV11-2 | CASSPSPSREQYF
TRBJ2-2 | TRBV4-1 | CASSQEVGELFF
TRBJ2-3 | TRBV4-2 | CASSQVRSGGTDTQYF
TRBJ2-7 | TRBV29-1 | CSVVPQGASYEQYF
TRBJ1-5 | TRBV20-1 | CSARDIQGSDQPQHF
TRBJ1-6 | TRBV14 | CASSQAGSPLHF
TRBJ1-2 | TRBV28 | CASSVTLGQTYGYTF
TRBJ2-1 | TRBV7-9 | CASRSFGANEQFF
TRBJ2-7 | TRBV30 | CAHGSPYEQYF
TRBJ1-4 | TRBV4-1 | CASSQGNAAGTPNEKLFF
TRBJ2-4 | TRBV28 | CASSFVAEGTKNIQYF
TRBJ1-2 | TRBV3-1 | CASSQDLLAINYGYTF
TRBJ2-7 | TRBV27 | CASRPGGGYEQYF
TRBJ2-7 | TRBV29-1 | CSVGAAYEQYF
TRBJ2-2 | TRBV9 | CASSPTSGITGELFF
TRBJ1-6 | TRBV5-1 | CASSLVRSREYSPLHF
TRBJ1-1 | TRBV18 | CASSQRDTEAFF
TRBJ2-1 | TRBV3-1 | CASRGAGGVHNEQFF
TRBJ2-3 | TRBV29-1 | CSVVIGGRPDTQYF
TRBJ1-1 | TRBV29-1 | CSVAENTEAFF
TRBJ2-5 | TRBV7-2 | CASSLMRVQETQYF
TRBJ1-3 | TRBV6-1 | CASSQDRLRSGNTIYF
TRBJ2-1 | TRBV19 | CASRAEYRGSEQFF
TRBJ1-5 | TRBV7-9 | CASSLVRGESGQPQHF
TRBJ2-2 | TRBV6-1 | CASISGGLGGTGELFF
TRBJ1-2 | TRBV12-3/TRBV12-4 | CASSLEGLYGYTF
TRBJ1-2 | TRBV6-1 | CASSVDGPTYGYTF
TRBJ2-7 | TRBV27 | CASGGTSASYEQYF
TRBJ1-5 | TRBV27 | CASSSVEGRDQPQHF
TRBJ2-5 | TRBV20-1 | CSATRGETQYF
TRBJ1-3 | TRBV28 | CASSFEVREDSYEHSGNTIYF
TRBJ2-5 | TRBV29-1 | CSVVGSQETQYF
TRBJ2-2 | TRBV3-1 | CASSRGTGTNTEELFF
TRBJ2-3 | TRBV3-1 | CASSQDEGRSDTQYF
TRBJ2-7 | TRBV5-1 | CASREPGQGVEQYF